Described below is a single T cell receptor beta chain sequence and its context. A few counts support this clonotype. Its antigen specificity is not known. The sample holds no much larger clone one base away, and base qualities are not on file. This specimen comes from a study of identical twins listed by TCRdb under 2016. About the investigation overall: To test whether fetal clonotypes persist, the study used deep sequencing on TCR alpha and beta repertoires from monozygotic twins, unrelated adults of various ages, and cord blood. Replicate twin experiments were performed at different times using different library preparation protocols to rule out contamination. Broad study findings and their caveats: Because the same donors could not be followed over many years, the conclusions depended on cross-sectional statistical analysis. Fewer insertions were carried by abundant cord blood beta clonotypes; a weaker similar trend was observed in young adult naive repertoires, while no such trend was observed in memory repertoires. Invariant T cells such as MAIT and iNKT could partly confound zero-insertion analyses, though diverse VJ usage argued against this for most clonotypes. In beta out-of-frame sequences, excess twin sharing was weaker, because having fewer shared sequences lowered the signal-to-noise ratio. Compared with coincidental sharing between unrelated individuals, out-of-frame TCR alpha sequences shared between twins had an excess of sequences with low generation probability. In monozygotic twins, out-of-frame TCR alpha sharing was systematically underestimated by recombination models, although the models agreed with sharing between unrelated individuals.

The library came from 5' RACE. Sequencing instrument: Illumina HiSeq 2000. Template switching introduced a universal primer binding site; the final cDNA contained a unique molecular identifier, enabling accurate counting of TCR cDNA molecules. Specific primers in the conserved constant-segment region were used to synthesize first-strand cDNA for TCR alpha and beta chains. Each cDNA library was double barcoded, with a SMART-Mk sample barcode plus Illumina barcodes, to control for contamination. Two successive PCR steps introduced TruSeq adapter sequences along with Illumina sample barcodes. TCR alpha and beta cDNA libraries were sequenced on the Illumina HiSeq platform with custom primers. The authors' pipeline ran thus. MiGEC was used to process raw reads and extract unique molecular identifiers, and MiXCR was used to find CDR3 positions. For each individual, recombination models were inferred using an EM algorithm with the repgenHMM and IGoR tools. Shared clonotypes were analyzed with the tcR package in R, and sharing was normalized by the product of cloneset sizes. To study raw recombination without the effects of thymic and clonal selection, out-of-frame nonproductive sequences were analyzed. In TCRdb, the public reads were trimmed at Q25 with fastp and aligned with MiXCR, with productive beta chains retained. CDR3 protein sequences are deduplicated, and each keeps its most common genes and DNA. What appears here as the V and J calls and clone size reflects TCRdb's work, not the paper's. This sample comprises 450,000 to 650,000 distinct CDR3 sequences, approximately 10% of them detected only once. 3% of the sample is held by the ten biggest clonotypes.

Only healthy Caucasian donors were included. The twin cohort comprised three pairs of female monozygotic twins, all aged roughly 18 to 30 years. Peripheral blood mononuclear cells were the source from which RNA for the TCR libraries was isolated. The CDR3, cysteine through phenylalanine, is 12 amino acids long. Here the CDR3 DNA is all that survives: 36 bases in frame from base 1. From the germline V gene, CDR1 is SGHVS and CDR2 is FNYEAQ. The junction carries 12 bases between V and J, which are trimmed by 5 bases and 10 bases respectively. These data were likewise used in another study, on yellow fever vaccine responses in identical twins. As the second paper documents: According to the authors, the vaccine-induced T cell response in identical twins seemed to be partly convergent and partly specific to each individual. In identical twins, the study followed T cell clones that responded to the vaccine with precision.

This clonotype was sampled from a woman between 18 and 29 years old in good health. Input material: PBMCs. The V and J genes are TRBV7-6 and TRBJ2-1; TRBD2 could be the D gene, as 6 bases match. The CDR3 sequence is CASSPTAGEQFF. The DNA is as follows: TGTGCCAGCAGCCCGACTGCGGGGGAGCAGTTCTTC.